These 22 T cell receptor beta chains share one sample of origin, sequenced in a study of radiation and T cells in renal cell carcinoma. Time point indicated: blood 4 weeks post-SBRT, at nephrectomy. Treatment noted: 15 Gy SBRT to primary tumor, nephrectomy 4 weeks later. Here immunoSEQ multiplex PCR was the method, and the copy in TCRdb shows in-frame clones only, minus some. The table has tens of thousands of clones, 89% seen once. The source was blood, collected from a patient whose treatment included radiotherapy and nephrectomy. All receptors come from a woman aged 70-85 years with renal cell carcinoma.

The chain employs TRBV5-1 and TRBJ1-4; 9 nucleotides agree with TRBD1. The CDR3 extends over 18 amino acids. The ends lost 2 bases at V and 1 base at J; junction bases unmatched: 9. Germline lookup yields CDR1 SGHRS and CDR2 YFSETQ. The DNA of the CDR3 is TGCGCCAGCAGCTTCGGGGGGACAGGGAGTGTAACTAATGAAAAACTGTTTTTT. This encodes CASSFGGTGSVTNEKLFF.

V is TRBV5-1 and J is TRBJ1-6; 7 bases align to TRBD1. This CDR3 comprises 16 residues. CDR1 is SGHRS, CDR2 YFSETQ, per germline. The J segment lost 1 base and the V segment lost 4 bases, leaving 5 bases of the junction unmatched. The CDR3 DNA is TGCGCCAGCAGCCCCACAGGGGAGTCCTATAATTCACCCCTCCACTTT. As protein: CASSPTGESYNSPLHF.

The J gene is TRBJ1-6, the V gene TRBV5-5; D not resolved. CDR1 is SGHKS and CDR2 is YYEKEE in the germline V gene (reference sequence). With 4 bases removed from V and 6 bases from J, the gap between germline ends came to 5 bases. This CDR3 contains 12 residues. CDR3 loop: CASSPANSPLHF. CDR3 in DNA: TGTGCCAGCAGCCCCGCTAATTCACCCCTCCACTTT.

V gene TRBV27 combines with J gene TRBJ2-3; 8 nucleotides agree with TRBD2. The CDR3 length is 15 residues. Trimming removed 3 bases from V and 1 base from J; junction bases left unmatched: 3. CDR1 is MNHEY, CDR2 SMNVEV, per germline (reference sequence). DNA for the CDR3: TGTGCCAGCAGTTTCACGCGGGGGGGCACAGATACGCAGTATTTT. This gives the protein CASSFTRGGTDTQYF.

Notes on this clone: One junction end disagrees with the germline gene, perhaps due to a read error. This same CDR3 is encoded by further DNA sequences in the sample. The chain joins TRBV9 to TRBJ1-2; a weak D match, TRBD1 (5 bases). The CDR3 extends over 13 amino acids. Germline V lookup: CDR1 SGDLS, CDR2 YYNGEE. Here the CDR3 reads CASSVGDAYGYTF. In nucleotides, the CDR3 is TGTGCCAGCAGCGTAGGGGACGCCTATGGCTACACTTTC.

This chain links TRBV6-1 with TRBJ2-5; 10 bases agree with TRBD1. CDR3 size: 14 residues. The V segment lost 4 bases and the J segment 4 bases; nucleotides outside the gene matches: 3. The germline V gene encodes CDR1 MNHNS and CDR2 SASEGT. The CDR3 spells CASSADRGTETQYF. Here the CDR3 DNA reads TGTGCCAGCAGTGCGGACAGGGGGACAGAGACCCAGTACTTC.

This chain links TRBV9 with TRBJ2-7; TRBD2 might be the D (5 bases). Germline-derived CDR1 and CDR2 are SGDLS and YYNGEE. Trimming took 0 bases from V and 7 from J, leaving 11 bases between them. CDR3 size: 13 residues. CDR3 amino acids: CASSVVASGEQYF. The CDR3, as DNA: TGTGCCAGCAGCGTAGTAGCATCGGGGGAGCAGTACTTC.

The chain joins TRBV27 to TRBJ2-1; 9 nucleotides match TRBD1. The CDR3 consists of 15 residues. V was pared by 7 bases and J by 5 bases, with 9 bases of the junction left unmatched. The V gene's germline CDR1 is MNHEY and CDR2 SMNVEV (reference sequence). CDR3 DNA sequence: TGTGCCAGCAACCCCCCCGGGACAGGGAACAATGAGCAGTTCTTC. This codes for CASNPPGTGNNEQFF.

V and J are TRBV10-3 and TRBJ2-1, with 12 nucleotides matching TRBD2. CDR3 length: 15 residues. J gave up 5 bases and V 4 bases, and 3 bases lay outside the gene matches. Looked up from germline, CDR1 is ENHRY and CDR2 is SYGVKD. CDR3 loop: CAISGTSGVNNEQFF. The DNA for the CDR3 is TGTGCCATCAGTGGGACTAGCGGGGTTAACAATGAGCAGTTCTTC.

This chain joins TRBV5-1 and TRBJ2-5; D possibly matches TRBD1 or TRBD2 (5 bases each). Between the trimmed V and J ends, which lost 7 bases and 4 bases, there was a span of 20 bases. The germline V gene encodes CDR1 SGHRS and CDR2 YFSETQ. This CDR3 has 15 amino acids. The CDR3 region has the DNA TGCGCCAGCGCCGTTGATTACAGGAGCGGAGAGACCCAGTACTTC. Translated: CASAVDYRSGETQYF. Variable domain in full (rest from reference TRBV5-1 and TRBJ2-5): KAGVTQTPRYLIKTRGQQVTLSCSPISGHRSVSWYQQTPGQGLQFLFEYFSETQRNKGNFPGRFSGRQFSNSRSEMNVSTLELGDSALYLCASAVDYRSGETQYFGPGTRLLVL.

This sequence joins TRBV28 and TRBJ1-2, with 10 nucleotides matching TRBD1. The CDR3 length is 17 residues. The J segment lost 1 base and the V segment lost 7 bases, leaving 12 bases of the junction unmatched. Germline loops: CDR1 MDHEN, CDR2 SYDVKM. Here the CDR3 reads CASTPPGTGANNYGYTF. The CDR3 DNA reads TGTGCCAGCACCCCTCCCGGGACAGGGGCCAATAACTATGGCTACACCTTC.

The chain is built from TRBV4-1 and TRBJ1-4, with a possible D match to TRBD1 (5 bases). V lost 5 bases, J lost 0 bases, and 16 bases lay in between. CDR1 is MGHRA, CDR2 YSYEKL, per germline. The CDR3 has 17 amino acids. The CDR3 spells CASSSWGPRATNEKLFF. The DNA for the CDR3 is TGCGCCAGCAGCTCATGGGGCCCAAGGGCAACTAATGAAAAACTGTTTTTT.

The genes are TRBV30 and TRBJ1-1, with D unresolved. Trimming stripped 4 bases from V and 8 bases from J, with 17 bases between. Per germline, CDR1 GTSNPN and CDR2 SVGIG (reference sequence). The CDR3 extends over 13 amino acids. The CDR3 DNA reads as TGTGCCTGGATGTCTTATGGGTTGGGCGAAGCTTTCTTT. This translates into CAWMSYGLGEAFF.

The chain carries TRBV19 and TRBJ2-1, with D possibly being TRBD2 (7 bases). Germline loops: CDR1 LNHDA, CDR2 SQIVND (reference sequence). The V end was cut by 7 bases, the J end by 5 bases, with 18 bases between. The CDR3 runs 15 residues. The CDR3 bases are TGTGCCAGTACCAGCACGGGGGGCCCCCACAATGAGCAGTTCTTC. Its translation is CASTSTGGPHNEQFF.

This rearrangement joins TRBV30 to TRBJ2-7, with D tentatively TRBD1 (5 bases). The CDR3 covers 12 residues. Germline loops: CDR1 GTSNPN, CDR2 SVGIG (reference sequence). The V and J ends lost 5 bases and 2 bases respectively, with 10 bases between them. CDR3 sequence: CAWGLGPYEQYF. The CDR3 DNA reads TGTGCCTGGGGGCTGGGGCCCTACGAGCAGTACTTC.

The V call is TRBV15, the J call TRBJ2-1, with 7 bases lining up with TRBD1. The V gene's germline CDR1 is LNHNV and CDR2 YYDKDF (reference sequence). With 3 bases clipped from V and 3 bases from J, the junction kept 8 bases outside the gene matches. This CDR3 has 16 residues. In DNA form, the CDR3 reads TGTGCCACCAGCAGGTCAGGGGGACAGTTCTACAATGAGCAGTTCTTC. Amino acids: CATSRSGGQFYNEQFF.

The rearrangement links TRBV28 to TRBJ2-3; D is ambiguous. This CDR3 is built from 11 residues. The germline V gene encodes CDR1 MDHEN and CDR2 SYDVKM. V lost 5 bases, J lost 3 bases, and 3 bases lay in between. Here the CDR3 DNA reads TGTGCCAGCAGTGTGACAGATACGCAGTATTTT. Translated: CASSVTDTQYF.

The rearrangement links TRBV28 to TRBJ1-6; no reliable D call. V dropped 4 bases and J dropped 10 bases, with 11 bases sitting between them. CDR1 is MDHEN, CDR2 SYDVKM, per germline. The CDR3 runs 13 residues. DNA for the CDR3: TGTGCCAGCAGTTACGTTTTCCCCTCACCCCTCCACTTT. It codes for CASSYVFPSPLHF.

The V gene is TRBV7-2, the J gene TRBJ2-3; D uncertain. CDR1 and CDR2 (germline): SGHTA, FQGNSA. V lost 7 bases and J 0 bases, leaving 8 bases between the germline ends. This CDR3 region has 13 residues. For the CDR3, the DNA is TGTGCCAGCACCGAACCCAGCACAGATACGCAGTATTTT. Translation: CASTEPSTDTQYF.

V usage is TRBV7-2 and J usage is TRBJ2-1; D tentatively fits TRBD1 or TRBD2 (5 bases each). With 4 bases removed from V and 2 bases from J, the gap between germline ends came to 12 bases. The germline CDR1 and CDR2 sequences are SGHTA and FQGNSA. The CDR3 is 15 residues long. CDR3 region: CASSWGSQAYNEQFF. In DNA form, the CDR3 reads TGTGCCAGCAGCTGGGGGAGCCAGGCCTACAATGAGCAGTTCTTC. The full variable domain, with the rest looked up from reference TRBV7-2 and TRBJ2-1, is GAGVSQSPSNKVTEKGKDVELRCDPISGHTALYWYRQSLGQGLEFLIYFQGNSAPDKSGLPSDRFSAERTGGSVSTLTIQRTQQEDSAVYLCASSWGSQAYNEQFFGPGTRLTVL.

The genes are TRBV2 and TRBJ2-2; D not resolved. The CDR3 runs 12 residues. Deletions cut 1 base from V and 7 bases from J, with 4 bases between. Germline loops: CDR1 SNHLY, CDR2 FYNNEI. CDR3 amino acids: CASSEGIGELFF. The CDR3 nucleotides read TGTGCCAGCAGTGAAGGGATCGGGGAGCTGTTTTTT.

This clone appeared once. This sequence joins TRBV6-5 and TRBJ1-4; D is possibly TRBD1 (6 bases). Trimming cost V 0 bases and J 6 bases, with 11 bases left between them. This CDR3 is 15 amino acids long. Germline V gives CDR1 MNHEY, CDR2 SVGAGI. The CDR3: CASSYSGGRDEKLFF. In DNA form, the CDR3 reads TGTGCCAGCAGTTACTCAGGGGGGAGGGATGAAAAACTGTTTTTT.